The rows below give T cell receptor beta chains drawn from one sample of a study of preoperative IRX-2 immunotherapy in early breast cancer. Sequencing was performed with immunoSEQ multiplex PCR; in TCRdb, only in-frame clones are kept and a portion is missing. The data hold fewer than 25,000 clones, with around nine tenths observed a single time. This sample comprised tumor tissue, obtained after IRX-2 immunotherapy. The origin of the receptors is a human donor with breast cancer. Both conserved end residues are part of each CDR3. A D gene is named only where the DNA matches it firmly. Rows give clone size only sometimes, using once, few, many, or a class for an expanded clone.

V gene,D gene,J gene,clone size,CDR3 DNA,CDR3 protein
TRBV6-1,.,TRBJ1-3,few,TGTGCCACTTCTTACTCTGGAAACACCATATATTTT,CATSYSGNTIYF
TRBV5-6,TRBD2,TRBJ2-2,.,TGTGCCAGCAGCTCGGCTAGCGGTTCCGGGGAGCTGTTTTTT,CASSSASGSGELFF
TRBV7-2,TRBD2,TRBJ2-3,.,TGTGCCAGCAGCTTAGCGGGACTAGCGGGAGGCCGGGGCACAGATACGCAGTATTTT,CASSLAGLAGGRGTDTQYF
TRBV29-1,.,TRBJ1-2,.,TGCAGCGTTGGGGGGCGGACCTATGGCTACACCTTC,CSVGGRTYGYTF
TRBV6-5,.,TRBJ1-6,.,TGTGCCAGCAGTGGGGGTGGTTATAATTCACCCCTCCACTTT,CASSGGGYNSPLHF
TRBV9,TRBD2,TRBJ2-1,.,TGTGCCAGCAGCGTTCAGACTAGCCTGACTGAGCAGTTCTTC,CASSVQTSLTEQFF
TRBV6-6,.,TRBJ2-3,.,TGTGCCAGCAGTTACAACGCAGATACGCAGTATTTT,CASSYNADTQYF
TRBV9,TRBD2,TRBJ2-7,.,TGTGCCAGCAGCGTAGGTGCTAGCGGGGTTAGCTCCTACGAGCAGTACTTC,CASSVGASGVSSYEQYF
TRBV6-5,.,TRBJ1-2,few,TGTGCCAGCAGGGCATTCGGACAAAACTATGGCTACACCTTC,CASRAFGQNYGYTF
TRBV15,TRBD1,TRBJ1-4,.,TGTGCCACCAGCAGAGGCCGGGACAGGGGGACAACTAATGAAAAACTGTTTTTT,CATSRGRDRGTTNEKLFF
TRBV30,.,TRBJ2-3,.,TGTGCCTGGAGTGTTCAAGTTCTTGGGAGGGGGCGAGATACGCAGTATTTT,CAWSVQVLGRGRDTQYF
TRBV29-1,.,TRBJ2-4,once,TGCAGCGTCGCCTCCCGGGACCAAGGATATCAGTACTTC,CSVASRDQGYQYF
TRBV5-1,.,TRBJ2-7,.,TGCGCCAGCAGCTCAGAAGGACAGTCTTACGAGCAGTACTTC,CASSSEGQSYEQYF
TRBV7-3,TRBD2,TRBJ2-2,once,TGTGCCAGCAGCTTAGTTGGGGGGGCGAACACCGGGGAGCTGTTTTTT,CASSLVGGANTGELFF
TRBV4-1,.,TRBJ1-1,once,TGCGCCAGCAGCCAAAAGGGGGGAGGGCACACTGAAGCTTTCTTT,CASSQKGGGHTEAFF
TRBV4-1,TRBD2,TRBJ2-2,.,TGCGCCAGCAGCCTCCCCCGGGGGAGGGCCGGGGAGCTGTTTTTT,CASSLPRGRAGELFF
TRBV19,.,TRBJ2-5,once,TGTGCCAGTAGTATACGGGGAAGCCTCCAAGAGACCCAGTACTTC,CASSIRGSLQETQYF
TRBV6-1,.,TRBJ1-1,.,TGTGCCAGCAGTGAAGATAGTGGGGGCCCTGCTTTCTTT,CASSEDSGGPAFF
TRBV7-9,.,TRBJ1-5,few,TGTGCCAGCAGCTTAGGGGTTCAGCCCCAGCATTTT,CASSLGVQPQHF
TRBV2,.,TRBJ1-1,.,TGTGCCAGCAGTGAATTGCCAAACACTGAAGCTTTCTTT,CASSELPNTEAFF
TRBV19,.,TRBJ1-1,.,TGTGCCAGTAGGACTCGGGACGTCTTCACTGAAGCTTTCTTT,CASRTRDVFTEAFF
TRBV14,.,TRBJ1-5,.,TGTGCCAGCAGCCAAAATGAACGGGTATGGGGCAATCAGCCCCAGCATTTT,CASSQNERVWGNQPQHF
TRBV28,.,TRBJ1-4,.,TGTGCCAGCAGTTTACCGGACGGCAAACTGTTTTTT,CASSLPDGKLFF
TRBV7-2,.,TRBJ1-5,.,TGTGCCAGCAGCTTCCTGCAGAGGTATCCGTTTAGCAATCAGCCCCAGCATTTT,CASSFLQRYPFSNQPQHF
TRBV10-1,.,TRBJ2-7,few,TGCGCCAGCAGTGTAACCAGGGGAAGCTACGAGCAGTACTTC,CASSVTRGSYEQYF
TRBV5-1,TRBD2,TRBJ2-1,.,TGCGCCAGCAGCATCGGACTAGCGGGGGAGGGGTACAATGAGCAGTTCTTC,CASSIGLAGEGYNEQFF
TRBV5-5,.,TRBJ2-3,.,TGTGCCAGCAGCCAGACAGTACCTAGCACAGATACGCAGTATTTT,CASSQTVPSTDTQYF
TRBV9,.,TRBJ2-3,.,TGTGCCAGCAGCGCAATTACTACCGCAGATACGCAGTATTTT,CASSAITTADTQYF
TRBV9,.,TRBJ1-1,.,TGTGCCAGCAGCGACCGGGCCCTGGGAGGCACTGAAGCTTTCTTT,CASSDRALGGTEAFF
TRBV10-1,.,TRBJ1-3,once,TGCGCCAGCTTAGGACACAGAATCCCTTTTAATACTGGAAACACCATATATTTT,CASLGHRIPFNTGNTIYF
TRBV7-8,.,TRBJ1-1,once,TGTGCCAGCAGCTTACACCAAATGAACACTGAAGCTTTCTTT,CASSLHQMNTEAFF
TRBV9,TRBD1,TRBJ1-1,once,TGTGCCAGCAGCGCCAACCCAACAGGGGGCTTAAGGGCTGAAGCTTTCTTT,CASSANPTGGLRAEAFF
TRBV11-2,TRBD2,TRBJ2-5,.,TGTGCCAGCAGCTTGGGACTAGCGGGGACCCAAGAGACCCAGTACTTC,CASSLGLAGTQETQYF
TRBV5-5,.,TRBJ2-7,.,TGTGCCAGCAGCTTAGAGGAGGCCGAGCAGTACTTC,CASSLEEAEQYF